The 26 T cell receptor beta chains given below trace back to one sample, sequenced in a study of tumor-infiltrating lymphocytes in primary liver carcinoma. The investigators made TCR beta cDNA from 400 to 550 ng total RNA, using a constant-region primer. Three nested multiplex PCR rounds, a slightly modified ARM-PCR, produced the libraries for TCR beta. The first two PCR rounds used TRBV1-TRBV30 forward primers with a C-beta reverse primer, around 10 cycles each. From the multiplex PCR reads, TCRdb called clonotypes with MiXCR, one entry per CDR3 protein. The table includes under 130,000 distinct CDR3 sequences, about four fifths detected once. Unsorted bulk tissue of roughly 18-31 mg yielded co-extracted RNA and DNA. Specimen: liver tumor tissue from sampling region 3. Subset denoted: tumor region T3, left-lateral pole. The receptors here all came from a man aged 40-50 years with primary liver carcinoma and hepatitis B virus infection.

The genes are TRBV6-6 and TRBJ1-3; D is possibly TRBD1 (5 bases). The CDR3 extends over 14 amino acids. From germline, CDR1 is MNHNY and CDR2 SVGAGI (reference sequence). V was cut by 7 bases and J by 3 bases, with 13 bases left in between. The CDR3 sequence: CASTTRDLGNTIYF. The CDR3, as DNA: TGTGCCAGCACCACCAGGGATCTTGGAAACACCATATATTTT.

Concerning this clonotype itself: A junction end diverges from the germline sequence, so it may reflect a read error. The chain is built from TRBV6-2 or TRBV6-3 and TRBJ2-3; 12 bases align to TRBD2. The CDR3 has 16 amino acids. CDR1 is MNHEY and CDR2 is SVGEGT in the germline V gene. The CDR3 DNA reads TGTGCCAGCAGCTACCTAGCGGGAGGGCCGACAGATAGGCAGTATTTT. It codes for CASSYLAGGPTDRQYF.

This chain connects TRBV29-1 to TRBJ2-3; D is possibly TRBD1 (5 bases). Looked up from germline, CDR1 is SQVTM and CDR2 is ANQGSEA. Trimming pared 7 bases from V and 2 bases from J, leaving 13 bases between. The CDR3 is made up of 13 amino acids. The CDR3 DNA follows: TGCAGCGCATCTGGGGCGGTCACAGATACGCAGTATTTT. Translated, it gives CSASGAVTDTQYF.

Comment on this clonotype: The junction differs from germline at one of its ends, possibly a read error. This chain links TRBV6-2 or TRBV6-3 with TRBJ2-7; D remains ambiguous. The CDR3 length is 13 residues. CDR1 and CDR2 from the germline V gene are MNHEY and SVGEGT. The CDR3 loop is CASNPDWVYEQYF. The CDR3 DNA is TGTGCCAGCAACCCCGACTGGGTCTACGAGCAATACTTC.

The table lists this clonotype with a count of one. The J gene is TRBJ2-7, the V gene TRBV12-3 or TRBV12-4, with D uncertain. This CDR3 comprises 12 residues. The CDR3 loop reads CASSNRPYEQCV. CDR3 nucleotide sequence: TGTGCCAGCTCAAACAGACCCTACGAGCAGTGCGTC.

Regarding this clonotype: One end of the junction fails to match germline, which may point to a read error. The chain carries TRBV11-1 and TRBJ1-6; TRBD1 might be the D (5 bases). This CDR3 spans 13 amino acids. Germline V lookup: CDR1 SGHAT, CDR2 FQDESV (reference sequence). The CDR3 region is CASIRTLVSSLHF. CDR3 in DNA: TGTGCTAGCATCCGGACACTGGTTTCATCCCTCCACTTT.

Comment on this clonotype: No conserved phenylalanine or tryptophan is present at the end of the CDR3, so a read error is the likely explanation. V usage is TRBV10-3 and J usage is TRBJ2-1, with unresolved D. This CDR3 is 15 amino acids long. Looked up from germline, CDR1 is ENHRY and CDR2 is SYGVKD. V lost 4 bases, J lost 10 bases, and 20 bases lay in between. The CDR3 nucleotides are TGTGCCATCAGTGTTGGGGATCCCATCCAATGGGAGCAGTTCTAC. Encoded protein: CAISVGDPIQWEQFY.

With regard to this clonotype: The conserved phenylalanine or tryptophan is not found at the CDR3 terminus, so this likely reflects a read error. The CDR3 DNA sequence: TGTGCCAGCAGACAGGTGGGGAATGAGCAGTTCATC. Translated, it gives CASRQVGNEQFI. This rearrangement joins TRBV6-5 to TRBJ2-1, with TRBD1 as a possible D gene (5 bases). Germline values: CDR1 MNHEY, CDR2 SVGAGI. The germline V and J ends were trimmed by 6 bases and 7 bases, with 10 bases remaining between them. The CDR3 sequence is 12 residues long.

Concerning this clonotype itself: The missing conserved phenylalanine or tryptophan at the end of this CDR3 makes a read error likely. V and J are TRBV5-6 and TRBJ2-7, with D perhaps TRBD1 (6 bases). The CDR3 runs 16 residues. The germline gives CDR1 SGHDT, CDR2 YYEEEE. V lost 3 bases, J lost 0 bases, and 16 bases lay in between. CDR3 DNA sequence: TGTGCCAGCAGCTCGGTCGACAGGTCCAACTCCTACGAGCAGTACCTC. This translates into CASSSVDRSNSYEQYL.

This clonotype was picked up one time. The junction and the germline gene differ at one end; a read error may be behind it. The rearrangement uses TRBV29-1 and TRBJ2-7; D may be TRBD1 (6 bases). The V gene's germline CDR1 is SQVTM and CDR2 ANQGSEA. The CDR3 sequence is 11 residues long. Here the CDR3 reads CSVRDTFEQYF. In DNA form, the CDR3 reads TGTAGCGTACGGGACACCTTCGAGCAGTACTTC.

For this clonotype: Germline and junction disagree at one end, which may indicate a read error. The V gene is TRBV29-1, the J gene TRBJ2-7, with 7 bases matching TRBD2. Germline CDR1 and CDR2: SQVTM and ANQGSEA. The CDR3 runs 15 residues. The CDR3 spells CSVEDTGGSSCEQYF. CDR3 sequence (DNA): TGCAGCGTTGAAGATACTGGCGGGAGCTCCTGCGAGCAGTACTTC.

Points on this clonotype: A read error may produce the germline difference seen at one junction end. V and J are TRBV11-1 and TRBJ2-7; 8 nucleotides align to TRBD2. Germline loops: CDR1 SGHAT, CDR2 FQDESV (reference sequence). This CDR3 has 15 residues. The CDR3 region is CVSSLAGSGVYEQYF. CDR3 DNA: TGTGTCAGCAGCTTAGCGGGATCGGGAGTATACGAGCAGTACTTC.

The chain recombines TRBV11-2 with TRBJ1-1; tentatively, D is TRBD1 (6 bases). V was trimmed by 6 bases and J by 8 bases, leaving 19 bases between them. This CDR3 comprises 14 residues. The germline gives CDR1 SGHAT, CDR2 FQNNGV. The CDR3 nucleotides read TGTGCCAGCAGTTTCTCGGCGGGGGACATCGAAGCTTTCTTT. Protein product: CASSFSAGDIEAFF.

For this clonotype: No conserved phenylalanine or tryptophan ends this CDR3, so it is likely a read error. DNA for the CDR3: TGTGCCAGTAGCCGCGACGGAAATAGCAATCAGCCCCAGCATTAT. Amino acids: CASSRDGNSNQPQHY. The chain couples TRBV5-4 to TRBJ1-5; D call uncertain. CDR1 is SGHNT and CDR2 is YYREEE in the germline V gene (reference sequence). V was trimmed by 8 bases and J by 0 bases, leaving 15 bases between them. This CDR3 region has 15 residues.

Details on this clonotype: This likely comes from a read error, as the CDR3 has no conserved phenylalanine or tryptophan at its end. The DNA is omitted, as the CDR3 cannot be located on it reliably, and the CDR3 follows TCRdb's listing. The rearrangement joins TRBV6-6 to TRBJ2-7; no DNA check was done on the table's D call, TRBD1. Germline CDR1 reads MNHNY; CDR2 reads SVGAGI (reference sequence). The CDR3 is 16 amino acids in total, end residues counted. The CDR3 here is CASSHSPGRSSYEQYL.

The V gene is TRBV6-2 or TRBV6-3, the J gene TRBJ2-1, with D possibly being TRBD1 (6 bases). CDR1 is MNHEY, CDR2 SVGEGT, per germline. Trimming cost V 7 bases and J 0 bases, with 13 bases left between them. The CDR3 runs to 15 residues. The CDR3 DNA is TGTGCCAGCACATACCGACAGGACTCCTACAATGAGCAGTTCTTC. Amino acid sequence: CASTYRQDSYNEQFF.

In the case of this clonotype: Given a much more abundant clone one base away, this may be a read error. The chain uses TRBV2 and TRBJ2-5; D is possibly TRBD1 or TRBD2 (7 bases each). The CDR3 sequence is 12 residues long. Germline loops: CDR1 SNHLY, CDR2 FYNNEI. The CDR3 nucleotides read TGTGCCAGCGCGACAGGGAGGGAGATCCAGTACTTC. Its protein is CASATGREIQYF. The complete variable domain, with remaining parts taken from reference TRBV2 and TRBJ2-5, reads EPEVTQTPSHQVTQMGQEVILRCVPISNHLYFYWYRQILGQKVEFLVSFYNNEISEKSEIFDDQFSVERPDGSNFTLKIRSTKLEDSAMYFCASATGREIQYFGPGTRLLVL.

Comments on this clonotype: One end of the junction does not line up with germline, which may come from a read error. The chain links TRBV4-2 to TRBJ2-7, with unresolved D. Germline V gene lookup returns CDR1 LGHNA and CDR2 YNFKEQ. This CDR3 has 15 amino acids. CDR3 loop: CASNQDRALSYGQYF. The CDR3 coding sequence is TGTGCCAGCAACCAAGATCGGGCGCTAAGCTACGGGCAGTACTTC.

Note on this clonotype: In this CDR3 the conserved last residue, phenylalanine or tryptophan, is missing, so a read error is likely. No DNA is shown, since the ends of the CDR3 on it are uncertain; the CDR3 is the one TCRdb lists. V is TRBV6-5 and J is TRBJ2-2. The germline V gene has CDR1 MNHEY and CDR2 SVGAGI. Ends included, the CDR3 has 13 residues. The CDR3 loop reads CASSYQDTGELFI.

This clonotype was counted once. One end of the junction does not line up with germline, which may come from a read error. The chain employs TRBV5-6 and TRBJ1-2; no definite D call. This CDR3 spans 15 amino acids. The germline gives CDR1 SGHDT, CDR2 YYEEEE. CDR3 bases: TGTGCCAGCAGCTTGGGTCAGAACGTCTTATATGGCTACAAATTC. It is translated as CASSLGQNVLYGYKF.

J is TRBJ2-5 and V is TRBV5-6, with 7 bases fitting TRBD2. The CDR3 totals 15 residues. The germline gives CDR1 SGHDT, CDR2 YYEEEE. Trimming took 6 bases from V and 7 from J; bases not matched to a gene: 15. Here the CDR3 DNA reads TGTGCCAGCAACTCCAACTGGGCGGGAGTGGTGACCCAGTACTTC. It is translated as CASNSNWAGVVTQYF. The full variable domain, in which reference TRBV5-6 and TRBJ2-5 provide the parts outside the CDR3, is DAGVTQSPTHLIKTRGQQVTLRCSPKSGHDTVSWYQQALGQGPQFIFQYYEEEERQRGNFPDRFSGHQFPNYSSELNVNALLLGDSALYLCASNSNWAGVVTQYFGPGTRLLVL.

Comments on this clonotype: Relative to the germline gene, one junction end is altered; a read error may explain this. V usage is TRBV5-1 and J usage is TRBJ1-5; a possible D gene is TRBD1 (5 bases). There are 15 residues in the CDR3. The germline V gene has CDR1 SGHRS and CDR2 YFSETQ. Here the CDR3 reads CASSLQEIGNQPQHF. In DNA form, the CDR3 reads TGCGCCAGCAGCTTACAGGAAATTGGCAATCAGCCCCAGCATTTC.

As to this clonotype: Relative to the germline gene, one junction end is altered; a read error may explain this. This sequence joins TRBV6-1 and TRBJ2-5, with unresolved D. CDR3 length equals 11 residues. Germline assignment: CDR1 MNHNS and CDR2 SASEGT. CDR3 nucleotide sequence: TGTACCAGCAGTGAATCAGCGACCCAGTACTTC. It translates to CTSSESATQYF.

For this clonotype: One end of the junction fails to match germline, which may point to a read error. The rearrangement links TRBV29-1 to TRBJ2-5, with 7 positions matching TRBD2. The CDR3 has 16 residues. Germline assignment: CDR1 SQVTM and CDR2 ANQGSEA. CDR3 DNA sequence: TGCATCGTTGAGAGCCCCGGGACCAGCGGGACCGGGGCCCAGTACTTC. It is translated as CIVESPGTSGTGAQYF.

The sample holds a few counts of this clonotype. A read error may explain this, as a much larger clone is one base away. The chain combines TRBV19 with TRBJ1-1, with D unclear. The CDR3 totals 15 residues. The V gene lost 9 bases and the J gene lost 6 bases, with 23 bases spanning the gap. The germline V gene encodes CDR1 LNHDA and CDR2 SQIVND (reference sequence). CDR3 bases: TGTGCCAGCTGCCATATGGCACCCTGCGACTCTGAAGCTTTCTTT. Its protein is CASCHMAPCDSEAFF.

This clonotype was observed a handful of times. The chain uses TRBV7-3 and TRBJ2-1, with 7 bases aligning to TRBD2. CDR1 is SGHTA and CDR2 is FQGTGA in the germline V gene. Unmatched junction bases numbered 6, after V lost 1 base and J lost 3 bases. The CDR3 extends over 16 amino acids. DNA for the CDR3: TGTGCCAGCAGCTTAAGGGCGGGAGATAACTACAATGAGCAGTTCTTC. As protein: CASSLRAGDNYNEQFF.